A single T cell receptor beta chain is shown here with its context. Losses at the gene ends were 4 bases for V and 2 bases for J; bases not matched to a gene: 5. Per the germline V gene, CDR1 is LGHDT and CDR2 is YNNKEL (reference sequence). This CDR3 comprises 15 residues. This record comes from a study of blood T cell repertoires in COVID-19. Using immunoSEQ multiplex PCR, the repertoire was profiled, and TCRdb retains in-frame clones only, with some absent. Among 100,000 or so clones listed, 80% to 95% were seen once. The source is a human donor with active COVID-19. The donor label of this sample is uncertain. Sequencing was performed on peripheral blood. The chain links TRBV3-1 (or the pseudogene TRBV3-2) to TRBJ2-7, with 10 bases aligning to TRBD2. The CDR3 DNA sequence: TGTGCCAGCAGCCTCCGAGCGGGGGGGACCTACGAGCAGTACTTC. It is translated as CASSLRAGGTYEQYF.